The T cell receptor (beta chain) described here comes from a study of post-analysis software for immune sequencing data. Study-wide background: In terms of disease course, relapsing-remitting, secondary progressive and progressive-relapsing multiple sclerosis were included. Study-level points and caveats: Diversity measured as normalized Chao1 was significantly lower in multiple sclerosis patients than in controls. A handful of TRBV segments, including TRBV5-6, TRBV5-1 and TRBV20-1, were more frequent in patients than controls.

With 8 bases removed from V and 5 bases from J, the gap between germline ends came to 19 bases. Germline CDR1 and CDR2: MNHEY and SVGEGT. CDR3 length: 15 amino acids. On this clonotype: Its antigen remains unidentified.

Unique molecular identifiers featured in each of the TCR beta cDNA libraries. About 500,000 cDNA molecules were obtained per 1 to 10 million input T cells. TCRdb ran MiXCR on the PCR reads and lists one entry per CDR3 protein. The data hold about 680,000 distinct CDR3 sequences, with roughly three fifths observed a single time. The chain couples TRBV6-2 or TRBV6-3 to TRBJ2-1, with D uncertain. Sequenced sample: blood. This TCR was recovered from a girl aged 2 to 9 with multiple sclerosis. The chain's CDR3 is CASRLQWEPDNEQFF. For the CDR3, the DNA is TGTGCCAGCCGCCTCCAGTGGGAACCAGACAATGAGCAGTTCTTC.